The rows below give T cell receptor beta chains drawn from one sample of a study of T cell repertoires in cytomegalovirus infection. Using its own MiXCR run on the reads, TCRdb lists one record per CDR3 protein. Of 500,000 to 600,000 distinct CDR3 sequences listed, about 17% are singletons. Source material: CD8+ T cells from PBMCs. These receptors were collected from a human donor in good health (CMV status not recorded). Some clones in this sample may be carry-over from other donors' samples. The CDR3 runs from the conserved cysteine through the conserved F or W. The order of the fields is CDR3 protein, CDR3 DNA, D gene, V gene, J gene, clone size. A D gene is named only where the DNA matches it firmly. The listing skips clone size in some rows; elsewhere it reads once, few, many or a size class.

CDR3aa: CASSSQESYEQYF; CDR3nt: TGTGCCAGCAGTTCACAGGAATCCTACGAGCAGTACTTC; d_gene: NA; v_gene: TRBV28; j_gene: TRBJ2-7; abundance: NA
CDR3aa: CASSLWQGVDTIYF; CDR3nt: TGTGCCAGCAGCTTATGGCAGGGGGTGGACACCATATATTTT; d_gene: TRBD1; v_gene: TRBV7-9; j_gene: TRBJ1-3; abundance: many
CDR3aa: CASSVEGGEYNEQFF; CDR3nt: TGTGCCAGCAGCGTAGAAGGGGGCGAGTACAATGAGCAGTTCTTC; d_gene: TRBD1; v_gene: TRBV9; j_gene: TRBJ2-1; abundance: few
CDR3aa: CASSLNRDEQYF; CDR3nt: TGTGCCAGCAGCTTAAACAGGGACGAGCAGTACTTC; d_gene: NA; v_gene: TRBV7-6; j_gene: TRBJ2-7; abundance: many
CDR3aa: CASSSPGGSYEQYF; CDR3nt: TGTGCCAGCAGCTCTCCGGGGGGATCTTACGAGCAGTACTTC; d_gene: TRBD2; v_gene: TRBV7-9; j_gene: TRBJ2-7; abundance: many
CDR3aa: CASSLAVSTEAFF; CDR3nt: TGTGCCAGCAGCTTGGCAGTATCCACTGAAGCTTTCTTT; d_gene: NA; v_gene: TRBV7-6; j_gene: TRBJ1-1; abundance: many
CDR3aa: CASSEGPQETQYF; CDR3nt: TGTGCCAGCAGCGAGGGACCCCAAGAGACCCAGTACTTC; d_gene: NA; v_gene: TRBV7-8; j_gene: TRBJ2-5; abundance: many
CDR3aa: CASSLLGLSSTYNEQFF; CDR3nt: TGTGCCAGCAGTTTATTGGGACTAAGCAGTACCTACAATGAGCAGTTCTTC; d_gene: TRBD2; v_gene: TRBV28; j_gene: TRBJ2-1; abundance: NA
CDR3aa: CSVAGGTGRRETQYF; CDR3nt: TGCAGTGTTGCCGGAGGGACAGGGAGGAGGGAGACCCAGTACTTC; d_gene: TRBD1; v_gene: TRBV20-1; j_gene: TRBJ2-5; abundance: few
CDR3aa: CSARYPRDTKTPGNTIYF; CDR3nt: TGCAGTGCCCGATATCCCCGGGACACCAAGACTCCTGGAAACACCATATATTTT; d_gene: NA; v_gene: TRBV20-1; j_gene: TRBJ1-3; abundance: NA
CDR3aa: CASSQDHAGTYEQYF; CDR3nt: TGCGCCAGCAGCCAAGATCATGCTGGTACCTACGAGCAGTACTTC; d_gene: NA; v_gene: TRBV4-1; j_gene: TRBJ2-7; abundance: few
CDR3aa: CASSLAGGQGSADTQYF; CDR3nt: TGCGCCAGCAGCTTGGCAGGGGGACAGGGGTCAGCAGATACGCAGTATTTT; d_gene: TRBD1; v_gene: TRBV5-1; j_gene: TRBJ2-3; abundance: NA
CDR3aa: CASSLSSMGNQPQHF; CDR3nt: TGTGCCAGCAGCTTAAGCAGCATGGGCAATCAGCCCCAGCATTTT; d_gene: NA; v_gene: TRBV7-9; j_gene: TRBJ1-5; abundance: many
CDR3aa: CASSSRSGTRITYEQYF; CDR3nt: TGTGCCAGCAGTTCTCGCTCCGGGACTCGAATAACCTACGAGCAGTACTTC; d_gene: NA; v_gene: TRBV6-5; j_gene: TRBJ2-7; abundance: NA
CDR3aa: CASSHPILGGRPNTGELFF; CDR3nt: TGTGCCAGCAGCCACCCCATATTAGGGGGCCGTCCGAACACCGGGGAGCTGTTTTTT; d_gene: TRBD1; v_gene: TRBV11-2; j_gene: TRBJ2-2; abundance: many
CDR3aa: CASSEAAGNQDTQYF; CDR3nt: TGTGCCAGCAGTGAAGCGGCAGGGAATCAAGATACGCAGTATTTT; d_gene: NA; v_gene: TRBV2; j_gene: TRBJ2-3; abundance: many